This is a list of T cell receptor beta chains from one sample in a study of blood T cells in healthy people across ages. MiXCR, applied by TCRdb to the 5' RACE reads, yields one record per CDR3 protein. The repertoire holds 1.5 million to 2 million distinct CDR3 sequences, with under 30% as singletons. The sequenced sample was blood. The receptors stem from a woman under 40 in good health. Each CDR3 is given with its conserved first and last residue. A D gene is named only where the DNA matches it firmly. Clone size is given for some rows only: seen once, a few or many times, or a class if the clone is expanded.

j_call v_call d_call clone_size cdr3_nt cdr3_aa
TRBJ1-2 TRBV15 TRBD1 many TGTGCCACCAGCGACAGGGTCGGCTACACCTTC CATSDRVGYTF
TRBJ1-4 TRBV2 - few TGTGCCAGCAGGGAACAGGGATCCAATGAAAAACTGTTTTTT CASREQGSNEKLFF
TRBJ1-2 TRBV29-1 TRBD1 many TGCAGCTCCAGGGGGGCGGGTTTGGGCTACACCTTC CSSRGAGLGYTF
TRBJ2-7 TRBV5-1 TRBD2 few TGCGCCAGCAGCTTAGGGGCCCAGCGGGGGCACATCTCCTACGAGCAGTACTTC CASSLGAQRGHISYEQYF
TRBJ2-1 TRBV7-9 - many TGTGCCAGCAGCCTCGGGATAGCGGTGAGCTCCTACAATGAGCAGTTCTTC CASSLGIAVSSYNEQFF
TRBJ2-1 TRBV18 TRBD2 - TGTGCCAGCTCATTCGGCGGGAGAGAATCCTACAATGAGCAGTTCTTC CASSFGGRESYNEQFF
TRBJ1-5 TRBV24-1 - few TGTGCCACCAGTGAACCTACAGGCAATCAGCCCCAGCATTTT CATSEPTGNQPQHF
TRBJ2-7 TRBV11-2 - - TGTGCCAGCAGCTTAGAACGGGGGCGAAGGCAGTACTTC CASSLERGRRQYF
TRBJ2-7 TRBV5-1 - few TGCGCCAGCAGGGCCCCTGGACAGTTCGGGGAGCAGTACTTC CASRAPGQFGEQYF
TRBJ2-7 TRBV28 - - TGTGCCAGCGTCTTGCGGACGCCCTCCTACGAGCAGTACTTC CASVLRTPSYEQYF
TRBJ2-7 TRBV7-6 TRBD2 - TGTGCCAGCAGCTTAAAGACTTTCGGGACTAGCTCCCCCCGCGAGCAGTACTTC CASSLKTFGTSSPREQYF
TRBJ2-1 TRBV20-1 - few TGCAGTGCCCCGCCGCCAGGCCCTTACAATGAGCAGTTCTTC CSAPPPGPYNEQFF
TRBJ1-5 TRBV5-6 - - TGTGCCAGCAGCTTGGGGCGGGGGGCGAGGAATCAGCCCCAGCATTTT CASSLGRGARNQPQHF
TRBJ1-1 TRBV6-5 - - TGTGCCAGCCTCCCAGGTCCGGGATGGGGCACTGAAGCTTTCTTT CASLPGPGWGTEAFF
TRBJ2-1 TRBV20-1 TRBD2 few TGCAGTGCTAGAGGACTAGCGGGGACCGAAGAGCAGTTCTTC CSARGLAGTEEQFF
TRBJ2-5 TRBV6-6 TRBD1 - TGTGCCAGCAGGCCGATCGACAGGGTATCAGAGACCCAGTACTTC CASRPIDRVSETQYF
TRBJ2-7 TRBV9 TRBD2 many TGTGCCAGCAGCGTAGCGGGGACTAGCGGGGTCTACGAGCAGTACTTC CASSVAGTSGVYEQYF
TRBJ2-5 TRBV12-3/TRBV12-4 - - TGTGCCAGCAGTTTCGGCACAGGTTCGGGAGAAGAGACCCAGTACTTC CASSFGTGSGEETQYF
TRBJ2-7 TRBV29-1 - many TGCAGCATCCTCCTCGGGGGGCTCTACGAGCAGTACTTC CSILLGGLYEQYF
TRBJ2-7 TRBV7-2 TRBD2 - TGTGCCAGCAGCTCGATTTTCAGCGGGAGATACGAGCAGTACTTC CASSSIFSGRYEQYF
TRBJ2-5 TRBV6-6 - few TGTGCCAGCAGTTCCCCCGTGCGAGAAGAGACCCAGTACTTC CASSSPVREETQYF
TRBJ2-5 TRBV7-7 - many TGTGCCAGCAGTTCTTCCGGGACCCAAGAGACCCAGTACTTC CASSSSGTQETQYF
TRBJ1-1 TRBV9 TRBD1 - TGTGCCAGCAGCGGAGAGGGACAGCTAAACACTGAGGCTTTCTTT CASSGEGQLNTEAFF
TRBJ2-3 TRBV7-2 TRBD2 - TGTGCCAGCAGCTTTAGTAGGGAACTAGCGGGGGGGCATCGCGCAGATACGCAGTATTTT CASSFSRELAGGHRADTQYF
TRBJ2-7 TRBV2 - many TGTGCCATCAATCCCCCTAGCGCTCTCTACGAGCAGTACTTC CAINPPSALYEQYF
TRBJ2-1 TRBV29-1 TRBD1 few TGCAGCGTTGGGGGGACAGGAGACAATGAGCAGTTCTTC CSVGGTGDNEQFF
TRBJ2-1 TRBV6-4 TRBD2 few TGTGCCAGCAGTGGCGTAGCGGGAGTTTACAGTGAGCAGTTCTTC CASSGVAGVYSEQFF
TRBJ2-3 TRBV6-5 TRBD2 few TGTGCCAGCAGTCGAGCGGGATACAGCACAGATACGCAGTATTTT CASSRAGYSTDTQYF
TRBJ2-1 TRBV5-1 - few TGCGCCAGCAGCTTGGGGGCAACAGGGTACAATGAGCAGTTCTTC CASSLGATGYNEQFF
TRBJ2-7 TRBV20-1 - - TGCAGTGCTAGAGTCCGACAAAACTGGGGATACGAGCAGTACTTC CSARVRQNWGYEQYF
TRBJ2-2 TRBV9 - few TGTGCCAGCAGCGTAAGGAGAACCGGGGAGCTGTTTTTT CASSVRRTGELFF
TRBJ2-7 TRBV6-2/TRBV6-3 TRBD2 - TGTGCCAGCAGTTTCCCGGGACTAGCGAGCTACGAGCAGTACTTC CASSFPGLASYEQYF
TRBJ2-2 TRBV9 TRBD2 - TGTGCCAGCAGCTCCCGCCTGGCGGGGGGGCTGGGCACCGGGGAGCTGTTTTTT CASSSRLAGGLGTGELFF
TRBJ2-2 TRBV12-3/TRBV12-4 TRBD1 - TGTGCCAGCAGTGGACAGGGGGCAGTAACCGGGGAGCTGTTTTTT CASSGQGAVTGELFF
TRBJ1-2 TRBV5-1 - many TGTGCCAGCAGTTCACAGGGAGGCTATGGCTACACCTTC CASSSQGGYGYTF
TRBJ2-2 TRBV12-3/TRBV12-4 - - TGTGCCAGCAGTTTCTTAGGGGGGGACCACACCGGGGAGCTGTTTTTT CASSFLGGDHTGELFF
TRBJ1-1 TRBV6-5 TRBD1 - TGTGCCAGCAGTTATAGGCCACCGGGACAGGGGAGGAGGAATGAAGCTTTCTTT CASSYRPPGQGRRNEAFF
TRBJ2-3 TRBV15 - - TGTGCCACCAGCAGCCGTCGGTCAGATACGCAGTATTTT CATSSRRSDTQYF
TRBJ2-3 TRBV7-2 - few TGTGCCAGCAGCCTCGGGCCCGATAGTGCAGATACGCAGTATTTT CASSLGPDSADTQYF
TRBJ2-7 TRBV28 - few TGTGCCAGCAGTTTATCGTCCCGCGGCAGGGCGAGCTCCTACGAGCAGTACTTC CASSLSSRGRASSYEQYF
TRBJ1-2 TRBV20-1 - few TGCAGTGCAAATACACCTACACTAAACTATGGCTACACCTTC CSANTPTLNYGYTF
TRBJ1-1 TRBV7-2 - - TGTGCCAGCAGCTCCTGGAGGAGCGGACGGCGCACTGAAGCTTTCTTT CASSSWRSGRRTEAFF
TRBJ2-5 TRBV5-1 - - TGCGCCAGCAGCGCCCGACTAGGCGGGGAGACCCAGTACTTC CASSARLGGETQYF
TRBJ1-1 TRBV29-1 - - TGCAGCGTTGATGGGGGGATTGAAGCTTTCTTT CSVDGGIEAFF
TRBJ2-1 TRBV6-1 - - TGTGCCACTTCAAGGGTAATTAATGAGCAGTTCTTC CATSRVINEQFF
TRBJ2-7 TRBV14 TRBD1 - TGTGCCAGCAGCCAAGAGGTGACAGGGTATCTCTACGAGCAGTACTTC CASSQEVTGYLYEQYF
TRBJ2-7 TRBV7-8 TRBD2 many TGTGCCAGCAGCTTGTGGGCCGGTGGTGCGGGAGGGCCCCGCCACGAGCAGTACTTC CASSLWAGGAGGPRHEQYF
TRBJ2-3 TRBV2 - once TGTGCCAGCAGTGACCAGGGATTCACAGATACGCAGTATTTT CASSDQGFTDTQYF
TRBJ2-1 TRBV20-1 TRBD2 many TGCAGTGCTAGAATAAGCGGGGGGATGTACAATGAGCAGTTCTTC CSARISGGMYNEQFF
TRBJ2-5 TRBV7-2 TRBD1 - TGTGCCAGCAGCTCTGGACAGGGGTTAGAGACCCAGTACTTC CASSSGQGLETQYF
TRBJ1-2 TRBV28 - few TGTGCCAGCAGTCCGACAGACACTAACGGCTACACCTTC CASSPTDTNGYTF
TRBJ1-1 TRBV5-6 - - TGTGCCAGCAAAGGGGCGTATAACACTGAAGCTTTCTTT CASKGAYNTEAFF
TRBJ2-3 TRBV4-3 TRBD2 - TGCGCCAGCAGCGACCCGGGACTAGCGGGAGGAGGGAGCACAGATACGCAGTATTTT CASSDPGLAGGGSTDTQYF
TRBJ1-2 TRBV7-2 TRBD1 many TGTGCCAGCAGCACTACAGGGGGCAGCTATGGCTACACCTTC CASSTTGGSYGYTF